This T cell receptor beta chain originates from a study of CD8+ T cells in alopecia areata. Findings and caveats of the study: Normal skin contains resident alphabeta T cells, and these are also sequenced in scalp samples.

From germline, CDR1 is MNHNS and CDR2 SASEGT. Trimming cost V 1 base and J 8 bases, with 8 bases left between them. The CDR3 runs to 13 residues. A remark on this clone: Antigen specificity is unknown.

TCR sequencing used cDNA made by reverse transcription of extracted RNA. Data came from immunoSEQ multiplex PCR; TCRdb stores just in-frame clones and leaves some out. In the table there are around 150,000 clones, about three fifths of which are singletons. This TCR was recovered from a human donor in good health. Sequencing was carried out using CD4+ T cells sorted from blood. The chain combines TRBV6-1 with TRBJ1-4; D remains unclear. CDR3 residues: CASSEVRWEKLFF. CDR3 in DNA: TGTGCCAGCAGTGAAGTACGTTGGGAAAAACTGTTTTTT.